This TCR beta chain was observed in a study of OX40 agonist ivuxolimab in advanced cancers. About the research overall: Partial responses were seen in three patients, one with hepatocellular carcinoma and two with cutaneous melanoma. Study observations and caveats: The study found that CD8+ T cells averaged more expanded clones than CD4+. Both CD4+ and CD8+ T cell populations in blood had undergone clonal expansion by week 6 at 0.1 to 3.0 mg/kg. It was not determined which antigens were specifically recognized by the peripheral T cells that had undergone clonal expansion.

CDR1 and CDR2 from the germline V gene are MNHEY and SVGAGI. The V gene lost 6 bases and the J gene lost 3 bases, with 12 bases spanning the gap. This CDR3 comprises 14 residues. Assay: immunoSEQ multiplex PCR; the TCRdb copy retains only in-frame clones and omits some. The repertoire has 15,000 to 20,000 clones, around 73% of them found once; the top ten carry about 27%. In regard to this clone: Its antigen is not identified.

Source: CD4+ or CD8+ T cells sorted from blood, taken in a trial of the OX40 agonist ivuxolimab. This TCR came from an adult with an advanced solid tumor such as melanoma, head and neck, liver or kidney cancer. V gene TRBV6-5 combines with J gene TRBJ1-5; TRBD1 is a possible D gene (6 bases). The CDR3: CASRQQGFNQPQHF. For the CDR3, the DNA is TGTGCCAGCAGGCAACAGGGTTTCAATCAGCCCCAGCATTTT.